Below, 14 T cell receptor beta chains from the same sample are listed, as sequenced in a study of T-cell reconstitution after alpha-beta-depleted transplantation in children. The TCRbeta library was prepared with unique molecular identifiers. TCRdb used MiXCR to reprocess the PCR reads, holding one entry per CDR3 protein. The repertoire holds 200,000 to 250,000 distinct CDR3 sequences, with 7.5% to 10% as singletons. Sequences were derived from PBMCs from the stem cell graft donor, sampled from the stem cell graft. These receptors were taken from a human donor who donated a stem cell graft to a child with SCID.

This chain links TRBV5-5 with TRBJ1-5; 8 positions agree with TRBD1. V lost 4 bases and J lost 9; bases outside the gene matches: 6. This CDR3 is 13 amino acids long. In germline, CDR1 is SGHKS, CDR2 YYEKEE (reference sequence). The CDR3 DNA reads TGTGCCAGCAGCCTGGGACAGGTTCGGCCCCAGCATTTT. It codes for CASSLGQVRPQHF.

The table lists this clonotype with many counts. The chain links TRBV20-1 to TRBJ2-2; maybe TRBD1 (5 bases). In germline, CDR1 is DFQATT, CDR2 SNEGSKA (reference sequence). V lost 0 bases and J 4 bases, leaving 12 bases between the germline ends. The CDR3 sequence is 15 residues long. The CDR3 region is CSARDQGPFTGELFF. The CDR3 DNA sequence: TGCAGTGCTAGAGATCAGGGCCCCTTCACCGGGGAGCTGTTTTTT.

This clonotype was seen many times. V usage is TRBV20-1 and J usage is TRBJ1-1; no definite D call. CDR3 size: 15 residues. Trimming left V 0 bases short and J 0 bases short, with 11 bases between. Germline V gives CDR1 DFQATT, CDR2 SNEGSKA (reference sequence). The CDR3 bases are TGCAGTGCTAGAGACTTAGACGGTATGAACACTGAAGCTTTCTTT. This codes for CSARDLDGMNTEAFF.

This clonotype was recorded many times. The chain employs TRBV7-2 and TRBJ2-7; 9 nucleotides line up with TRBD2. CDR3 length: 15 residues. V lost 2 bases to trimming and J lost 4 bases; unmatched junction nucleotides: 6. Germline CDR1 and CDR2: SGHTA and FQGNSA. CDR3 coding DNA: TGTGCCAGCAGCTTACAGGGCGGGGGGGGATACGAGCAGTACTTC. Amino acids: CASSLQGGGGYEQYF.

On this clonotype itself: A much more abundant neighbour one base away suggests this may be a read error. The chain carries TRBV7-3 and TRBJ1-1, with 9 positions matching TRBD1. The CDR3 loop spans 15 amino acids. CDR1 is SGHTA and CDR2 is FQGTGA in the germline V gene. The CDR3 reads CDSSLQGAPVTEAFF. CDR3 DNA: TGTGACAGCAGCCTACAGGGGGCTCCGGTTACTGAAGCTTTCTTT.

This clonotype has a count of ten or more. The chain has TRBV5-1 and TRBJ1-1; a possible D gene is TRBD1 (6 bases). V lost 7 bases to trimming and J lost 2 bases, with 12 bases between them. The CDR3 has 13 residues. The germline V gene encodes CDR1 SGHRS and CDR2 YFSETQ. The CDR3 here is CASGQRPNTEAFF. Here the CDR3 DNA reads TGCGCCAGCGGACAGAGACCCAACACTGAAGCTTTCTTT.

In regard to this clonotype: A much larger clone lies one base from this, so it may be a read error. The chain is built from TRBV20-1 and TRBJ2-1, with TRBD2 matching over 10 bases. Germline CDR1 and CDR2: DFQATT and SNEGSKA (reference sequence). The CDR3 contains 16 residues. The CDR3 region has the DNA TGCTGTGCTAGAGATTTAGCGGGGGGCCCTAAGAATGAGCAGTTCTTC. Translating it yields CCARDLAGGPKNEQFF.

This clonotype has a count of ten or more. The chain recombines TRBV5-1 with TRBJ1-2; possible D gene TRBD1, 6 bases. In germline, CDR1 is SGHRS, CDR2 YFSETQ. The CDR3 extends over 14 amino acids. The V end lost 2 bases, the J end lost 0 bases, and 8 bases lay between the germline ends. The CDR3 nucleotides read TGCGCCAGCAGCTTAACAGGGTCTAACTATGGCTACACCTTC. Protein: CASSLTGSNYGYTF.

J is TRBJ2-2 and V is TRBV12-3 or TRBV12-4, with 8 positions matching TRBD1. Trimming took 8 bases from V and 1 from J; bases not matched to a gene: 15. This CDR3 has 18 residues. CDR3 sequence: CASCSRDRIAWNTGELFF. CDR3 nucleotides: TGTGCCAGCTGTTCCCGGGACAGGATTGCCTGGAACACCGGGGAGCTGTTTTTT.

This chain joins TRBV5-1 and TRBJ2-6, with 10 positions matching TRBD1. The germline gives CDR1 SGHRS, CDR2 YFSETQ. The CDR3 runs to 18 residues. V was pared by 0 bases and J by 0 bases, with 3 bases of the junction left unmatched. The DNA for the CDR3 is TGCGCCAGCAGCTTGGGACAGGGGGCTGGCTCTGGGGCCAACGTCCTGACTTTC. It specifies CASSLGQGAGSGANVLTF.

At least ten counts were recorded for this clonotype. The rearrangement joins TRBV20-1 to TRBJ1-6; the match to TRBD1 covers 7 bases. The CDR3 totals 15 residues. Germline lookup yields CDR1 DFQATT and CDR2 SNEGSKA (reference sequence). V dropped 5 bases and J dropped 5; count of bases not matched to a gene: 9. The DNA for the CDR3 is TGCAGTGCTGGGACAGCGAAGATCGATAATTCACCCCTCCACTTT. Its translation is CSAGTAKIDNSPLHF.

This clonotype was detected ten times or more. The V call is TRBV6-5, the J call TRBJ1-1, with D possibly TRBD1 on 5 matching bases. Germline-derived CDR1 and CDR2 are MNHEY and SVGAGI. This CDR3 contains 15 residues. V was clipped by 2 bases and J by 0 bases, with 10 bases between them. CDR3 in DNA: TGTGCCAGCAGTTACGGATCAGGGCTGAACACTGAAGCTTTCTTT. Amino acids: CASSYGSGLNTEAFF.

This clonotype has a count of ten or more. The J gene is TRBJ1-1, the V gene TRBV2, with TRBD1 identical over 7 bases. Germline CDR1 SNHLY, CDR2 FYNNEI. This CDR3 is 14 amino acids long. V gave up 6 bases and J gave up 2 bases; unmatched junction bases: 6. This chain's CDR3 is CASRGQLANTEAFF. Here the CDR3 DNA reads TGTGCCAGCAGGGGACAGTTAGCTAACACTGAAGCTTTCTTT.

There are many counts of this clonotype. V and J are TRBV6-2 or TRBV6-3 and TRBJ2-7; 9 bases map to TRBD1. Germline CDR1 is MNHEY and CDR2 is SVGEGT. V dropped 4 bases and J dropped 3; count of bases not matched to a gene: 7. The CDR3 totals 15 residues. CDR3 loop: CASSSAGTGFYEQYF. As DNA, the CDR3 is TGTGCCAGCAGTTCCGCCGGGACAGGGTTCTACGAGCAGTACTTC.